One and the same sample provided the 32 T cell receptor beta chains below, sequenced in a study of human T cells and chemical hapten exposure (dated by TCRdb to the early 2020s). What the time point label conveys for this sample: patch test 1, 2 weeks after DPC sensitization. The sample's treatment or condition label is to be understood as: therapeutic diphenylcyclopropenone sensitization with weekly scalp DPC. The method was RACE. Sequencing was carried out with a NextSeq 500. The public reads were reprocessed in TCRdb via fastp at Q25 and MiXCR, keeping in-frame beta chains. Every entry covers one CDR3 protein and lists the most common genes and DNA from its rows. The sample profile shows 300,000 to 450,000 distinct CDR3 sequences; around 5% of them were found once. The leading ten clones occupy under 3% of the sample. The specimen comprised whole blood, sampled in connection with sensitization to the hapten diphenylcyclopropenone (DPC). Source of these receptors: a woman between 50 and 59 years old with alopecia areata. Some clones in this sample may be carry-over from other donors' samples.

The V call is TRBV27, the J call TRBJ1-1; 10 nucleotides align to TRBD1. Per the germline V gene, CDR1 is MNHEY and CDR2 is SMNVEV (reference sequence). V shed 6 bases, J shed 4 bases, and the junction held 14 bases outside the gene matches. This CDR3 spans 17 amino acids. In DNA form, the CDR3 reads TGTGCCAGCAGAACTAGACAGGGGGCCGACCGGGGCACTGAAGCTTTCTTT. This encodes CASRTRQGADRGTEAFF.

This clonotype appeared many times. V is TRBV12-3 or TRBV12-4 and J is TRBJ1-2, with D hard to call. Trimming left V 5 bases short and J 8 bases short, with 18 bases between. CDR3 size: 14 residues. The CDR3 region is CASSLSPGPGGYTF. CDR3 nucleotides: TGTGCCAGCAGTCTCTCCCCCGGACCGGGCGGCTACACCTTC.

The table lists this clonotype with many counts. This rearrangement joins TRBV7-2 to TRBJ2-1; 9 positions agree with TRBD1. V lost 5 bases, J lost 2 bases, and 4 bases stayed unmatched. This CDR3 has 15 residues. The V gene's germline CDR1 is SGHTA and CDR2 FQGNSA. The CDR3 region is CASSPDRGTYNEQFF. CDR3 DNA sequence: TGTGCCAGCAGCCCCGACAGGGGGACCTACAATGAGCAGTTCTTC.

The chain has TRBV5-8 and TRBJ2-7; tentatively, D is TRBD2 (6 bases). The CDR3 has 17 amino acids. Germline V gene data show CDR1 as SGHTS and CDR2 as YDEGEE. Trimming removed 4 bases from V and 5 bases from J, with 25 bases in between. In DNA, the CDR3 is TGTGCCAGCAGCAAGGATCCGGAGGGGCCATGGACCCACGAGCAGTACTTC. Translating it yields CASSKDPEGPWTHEQYF.

This clonotype was seen a few times. This sequence joins TRBV6-1 and TRBJ2-7, with D possibly being TRBD2 (6 bases). Germline lookup yields CDR1 MNHNS and CDR2 SASEGT. The CDR3 length is 15 residues. V lost 4 bases, J lost 0 bases, and 13 bases lay in between. CDR3: CASSVEDGSSYEQYF. The CDR3 bases are TGTGCCAGCAGTGTAGAAGACGGGAGCTCCTACGAGCAGTACTTC.

Points on this clonotype: A much more abundant neighbour one base away suggests this may be a read error. The J gene is TRBJ2-2, the V gene TRBV7-9; D possibly uses TRBD1 or TRBD2 (5 bases each). The CDR3 has 14 amino acids. From germline, CDR1 is SEHNR and CDR2 FQNEAQ (reference sequence). The CDR3 DNA follows: TGTGACAGCAGCTGGGACGGGAACACCGGGGAGCTGTTTTTT. It is translated as CDSSWDGNTGELFF.

This clonotype has a count of ten or more. V and J are TRBV6-1 and TRBJ2-2; the D is unclear. Germline CDR1 and CDR2: MNHNS and SASEGT. This CDR3 comprises 15 residues. Trimming removed 2 bases at V and 0 bases at J, with 7 bases between. CDR3 nucleotides: TGTGCCAGCAGTGAAAAACACACGAACACCGGGGAGCTGTTTTTT. Its protein is CASSEKHTNTGELFF.

There are many counts of this clonotype. The chain recombines TRBV4-3 with TRBJ1-1; D uncertain. With 0 bases removed from V and 1 base from J, the gap between germline ends came to 9 bases. CDR3 length: 15 amino acids. The germline V gene encodes CDR1 LGHNA and CDR2 YSLEER. DNA of the CDR3: TGCGCCAGCAGCCAAGATTGGCTAGGGAACACTGAAGCTTTCTTT. Translating gives CASSQDWLGNTEAFF.

The table lists this clonotype with many counts. The chain combines TRBV30 with TRBJ2-7; perhaps TRBD2 as D (5 bases). Trimming pared 2 bases from V and 2 bases from J, leaving 22 bases between. CDR1 GTSNPN and CDR2 SVGIG come from the germline V gene (reference sequence). The CDR3 has 17 residues. The CDR3 is CAWSRPPRLAQTYEQYF. The CDR3 DNA reads as TGTGCCTGGAGTCGCCCGCCCCGGCTAGCTCAAACCTACGAGCAGTACTTC.

Ten or more counts support this clonotype. J is TRBJ2-7 and V is TRBV2; no clear D. Germline V gene sequence: CDR1 SNHLY, CDR2 FYNNEI. V was cut by 4 bases and J by 3 bases, with 7 bases left in between. There are 12 residues in the CDR3. This CDR3 is CASSVAIYEQYF. CDR3 DNA: TGTGCCAGCAGTGTAGCCATCTACGAGCAGTACTTC.

This clonotype has a count of ten or more. The V gene is TRBV28, the J gene TRBJ2-3, with 9 positions matching TRBD2. The CDR3 contains 14 residues. The germline V gene encodes CDR1 MDHEN and CDR2 SYDVKM. With 8 bases clipped from V and 6 bases from J, the junction kept 9 bases outside the gene matches. This CDR3 is CASRQAGGYDTQYF. The CDR3 DNA is TGTGCCAGCCGGCAAGCGGGAGGATACGATACGCAGTATTTT. Supplemented by reference TRBV28 and TRBJ2-3, the full variable domain reads DVKVTQSSRYLVKRTGEKVFLECVQDMDHENMFWYRQDPGLGLRLIYFSYDVKMKEKGDIPEGYSVSREKKERFSLILESASTNQTSMYLCASRQAGGYDTQYFGPGTRLTVL.

There are many counts of this clonotype. The chain links TRBV6-5 to TRBJ2-7; the match to TRBD1 covers 8 bases. Germline CDR1 is MNHEY and CDR2 is SVGAGI. Trimming cost V 9 bases and J 5 bases; bases outside gene matches: 9. CDR3 length: 13 amino acids. CDR3 bases: TGTGCCAGTTCTCGGACAGGGATCCACGAGCAGTACTTC. Translated: CASSRTGIHEQYF.

The chain joins TRBV27 to TRBJ1-6; D not certain. This CDR3 spans 18 amino acids. CDR1 is MNHEY and CDR2 is SMNVEV in the germline V gene (reference sequence). Trimming took 1 base from V and 14 from J, leaving 27 bases between them. The CDR3 reads CASSLFPPAASPLGTLHF. CDR3 coding DNA: TGTGCCAGCAGTTTATTCCCCCCGGCAGCGAGTCCCTTAGGGACCCTCCACTTT.

This clonotype was detected a few times. The J gene is TRBJ2-3, the V gene TRBV12-3 or TRBV12-4; 11 positions agree with TRBD2. This CDR3 has 14 amino acids. V dropped 6 bases and J dropped 5; count of bases not matched to a gene: 4. This CDR3 is CASSLLAGVDTQYF. The CDR3 DNA reads TGTGCCAGCAGCCTACTAGCGGGAGTAGATACGCAGTATTTT.

The gene calls are TRBV27 and TRBJ1-5; possibly TRBD1 for D (6 bases). CDR1 MNHEY and CDR2 SMNVEV come from the germline V gene (reference sequence). This CDR3 is built from 15 residues. Trimming shortened V by 1 base and J by 3 bases, and 10 bases separated the two germline ends. The CDR3, as DNA: TGTGCCAGCAGTTTATGGGGGGCAAACAATCAGCCCCAGCATTTT. Its protein is CASSLWGANNQPQHF.

The chain has TRBV7-8 and TRBJ1-2; 11 nucleotides line up with TRBD1. The CDR3 consists of 15 residues. Germline V gene sequence: CDR1 SGHVS, CDR2 FQNEAQ. With V trimmed by 4 bases and J by 6 bases, 7 bases remained unmatched. The CDR3 reads CASSYTRTGGHGYTF. The CDR3 bases are TGTGCCAGCAGCTATACCCGGACAGGGGGCCATGGCTACACCTTC. Full variable domain (outside the CDR3, taken from reference TRBV7-8 and TRBJ1-2): GAGVSQSPRYKVAKRGQDVALRCDPISGHVSLFWYQQALGQGPEFLTYFQNEAQLDKSGLPSDRFFAERPEGSVSTLKIQRTQQEDSAVYLCASSYTRTGGHGYTFGSGTRLTVV.

This clonotype turned up a few times. V gene TRBV20-1 combines with J gene TRBJ1-6, with D possibly being TRBD1 (6 bases). This CDR3 comprises 13 residues. CDR1 is DFQATT and CDR2 is SNEGSKA in the germline V gene (reference sequence). Trimming took 3 bases from V and 8 from J, leaving 11 bases between them. The CDR3 loop reads CSASGRGDSPLHF. In DNA form, the CDR3 reads TGCAGTGCTAGTGGTAGGGGGGATTCACCCCTCCACTTT.

The chain has TRBV7-9 and TRBJ1-1, with 9 nucleotides matching TRBD1. The CDR3 is 14 amino acids. Germline lookup yields CDR1 SEHNR and CDR2 FQNEAQ (reference sequence). The V and J ends lost 4 bases and 1 base, in that order; junction bases with no gene match: 1. The CDR3 DNA reads TGTGCCAGCAGCTGGGACAGGGAGAACACTGAAGCTTTCTTT. It codes for CASSWDRENTEAFF.

This chain's CDR3 is CASSNRLAGSTDTQYF. In nucleotides, the CDR3 is TGTGCCAGCAGCAACCGACTAGCGGGGTCCACAGATACGCAGTATTTT. V gene TRBV7-8 combines with J gene TRBJ2-3; 11 bases align to TRBD2. The V gene's germline CDR1 is SGHVS and CDR2 FQNEAQ. The CDR3 loop spans 16 amino acids. The trim removed 5 bases at V and 2 bases at J, leaving 6 bases unmatched.

The table lists this clonotype with many counts. The chain recombines TRBV3-1 with TRBJ1-6, with TRBD1 identical over 8 bases. This CDR3 has 16 residues. J gave up 9 bases and V 0 bases, and 7 bases lay outside the gene matches. Germline values: CDR1 LGHDT, CDR2 YNNKEL (reference sequence). The CDR3 DNA sequence: TGTGCCAGCAGCCAAGAACAGGGGGACGGGTTTTCACCCCTCCACTTT. Translation gives CASSQEQGDGFSPLHF.

This clonotype has more than one count but fewer than ten. The chain is built from TRBV7-2 and TRBJ2-2, with D unresolved. V was pared by 3 bases and J by 1 base, with 12 bases between. Germline V gene sequence: CDR1 SGHTA, CDR2 FQGNSA. The CDR3 runs 16 residues. The CDR3 region has the DNA TGTGCCAGCAGCTTCGTTGGAGACATGAACACCGGGGAGCTGTTTTTT. This translates into CASSFVGDMNTGELFF.

This clonotype was counted at least ten times. The V gene is TRBV5-6, the J gene TRBJ1-1; D ambiguous. The CDR3 spans 14 residues. V dropped 0 bases and J dropped 2 bases, with 8 bases sitting between them. Germline loops: CDR1 SGHDT, CDR2 YYEEEE. As DNA, the CDR3 is TGTGCCAGCAGCTTGGTAGGTCCTAACACTGAAGCTTTCTTT. This translates into CASSLVGPNTEAFF.

This clonotype was observed a handful of times. The chain employs TRBV4-1 and TRBJ2-1; D unclear. V was cut by 6 bases and J by 8 bases, with 20 bases left in between. The germline V gene has CDR1 MGHRA and CDR2 YSYEKL. There are 15 residues in the CDR3. In nucleotides, the CDR3 is TGCGCCAGCAGTCTACTGATAAACCCCCGGGATGAGCAGTTCTTC. This sequence encodes CASSLLINPRDEQFF.

This clonotype came up many times. CDR3 DNA sequence: TGTGCCAGCAGTTACTCCGGGACTAGCGGGAGGGTAGAGACCCAGTACTTC. This translates into CASSYSGTSGRVETQYF. This chain connects TRBV6-6 to TRBJ2-5, with 16 bases that match TRBD2. This CDR3 spans 17 amino acids. Trimming removed 0 bases from V and 4 bases from J; junction bases left unmatched: 2. In germline, CDR1 is MNHNY, CDR2 SVGAGI (reference sequence).

This clonotype showed up many times. The chain links TRBV29-1 to TRBJ1-1; the D gene is possibly TRBD1 (5 bases). Deletions cut 2 bases from V and 0 bases from J, with 7 bases between. Germline V gives CDR1 SQVTM, CDR2 ANQGSEA. CDR3 size: 13 residues. CDR3 bases: TGCAGCGTTGAACAGGGACTGAACACTGAAGCTTTCTTT. Translated: CSVEQGLNTEAFF.

This chain links TRBV5-6 with TRBJ2-1; perhaps D is TRBD1 or TRBD2 (5 bases each). The V end was cut by 5 bases, the J end by 14 bases, with 17 bases between. The CDR3 is 12 residues long. Germline assignment: CDR1 SGHDT and CDR2 YYEEEE. This chain's CDR3 is CASSYSREGEFF. The CDR3 DNA sequence: TGTGCCAGCAGTTACTCCCGGGAAGGGGAGTTCTTC. The full variable domain, rest sourced from reference TRBV5-6 and TRBJ2-1, is DAGVTQSPTHLIKTRGQQVTLRCSPKSGHDTVSWYQQALGQGPQFIFQYYEEEERQRGNFPDRFSGHQFPNYSSELNVNALLLGDSALYLCASSYSREGEFFGPGTRLTVL.

At least ten counts were recorded for this clonotype. V gene TRBV4-3 combines with J gene TRBJ1-2; TRBD1 matches at 11 bases. Looked up from germline, CDR1 is LGHNA and CDR2 is YSLEER. The CDR3 spans 15 residues. V gave up 4 bases and J gave up 4 bases; unmatched junction bases: 5. The CDR3 bases are TGCGCCAGCAGCCCGCGGACAGGGGGCGTCTATGGCTACACCTTC. It translates to CASSPRTGGVYGYTF.

The rearrangement links TRBV7-9 to TRBJ1-2; a weak D match, TRBD1 (5 bases). The V and J ends lost 3 bases and 4 bases respectively, with 15 bases between them. The germline CDR1 and CDR2 sequences are SEHNR and FQNEAQ (reference sequence). The CDR3 is made up of 15 amino acids. CDR3 loop: CASSLGRDGFYGYTF. CDR3 DNA: TGTGCCAGCAGCTTGGGACGAGATGGCTTCTATGGCTACACCTTC.

This clonotype was recorded many times. This chain connects TRBV4-2 to TRBJ1-2, with TRBD1 identical over 7 bases. From germline, CDR1 is LGHNA and CDR2 YNFKEQ. The J segment lost 4 bases and the V segment lost 0 bases, leaving 8 bases of the junction unmatched. The CDR3 is 16 amino acids. In DNA form, the CDR3 reads TGTGCCAGCAGCCAAGAATCCCGGGACAGTATCTATGGCTACACCTTC. It specifies CASSQESRDSIYGYTF.

This clonotype was counted at least ten times. The gene calls are TRBV2 and TRBJ2-7; D uncertain. Germline V lookup: CDR1 SNHLY, CDR2 FYNNEI. The CDR3 consists of 13 residues. Deletions cut 1 base from V and 0 bases from J, with 4 bases between. CDR3 bases: TGTGCCAGCAGTGAAGAGACCTCCTACGAGCAGTACTTC. Amino acids: CASSEETSYEQYF.

The CDR3 nucleotides read TGTGCCAGCAGTTTAATGGGGGGGGCTGTGGCTTTCTTT. Residues: CASSLMGGAVAFF. The chain recombines TRBV27 with TRBJ1-1; the D gene is possibly TRBD1 (6 bases). This CDR3 has 13 residues. Germline-derived CDR1 and CDR2 are MNHEY and SMNVEV (reference sequence). V was cut by 2 bases and J by 11 bases, with 15 bases left in between.

This clonotype was seen a few times. The chain couples TRBV13 to TRBJ2-1; D is uncertain. CDR1 and CDR2 from the germline V gene are PRHDT and FYEKMQ (reference sequence). This CDR3 has 13 amino acids. The V end lost 5 bases, the J end lost 7 bases, and 12 bases lay between the germline ends. In DNA form, the CDR3 reads TGTGCCAGCAGCCCCTTGACTGGGAATGAGCAGTTCTTC. Translation gives CASSPLTGNEQFF.